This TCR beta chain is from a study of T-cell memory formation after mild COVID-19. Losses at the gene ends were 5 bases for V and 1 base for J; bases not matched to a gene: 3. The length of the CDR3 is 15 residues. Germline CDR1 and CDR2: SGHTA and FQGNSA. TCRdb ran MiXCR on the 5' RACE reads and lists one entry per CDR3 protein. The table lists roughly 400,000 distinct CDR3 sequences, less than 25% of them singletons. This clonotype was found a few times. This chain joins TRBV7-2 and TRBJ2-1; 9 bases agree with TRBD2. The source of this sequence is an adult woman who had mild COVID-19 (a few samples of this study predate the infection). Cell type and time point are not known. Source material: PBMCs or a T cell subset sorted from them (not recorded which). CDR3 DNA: TGTGCCAGCAGCACTAGCGGGCCTTCCTACAATGAGCAGTTCTTC. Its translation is CASSTSGPSYNEQFF.